Described below is a single TCR beta chain sequence and its context. The data were obtained in a study of cytomegalovirus exposure and HLA in healthy donors. Whereas donors were nominally healthy upon sampling, unrecorded immune exposures were probable. The primer mix had 60 Vbeta and 13 Jbeta primers. Data came from immunoSEQ multiplex PCR; TCRdb stores just in-frame clones and leaves some out. The sample has 200,000 to 250,000 clones; about 75% are singletons. The TCR comes from a woman in her twenties or thirties in good health and CMV-seronegative. Material: PBMCs.

The CDR3 loop is CASSVTRDTQPNTGELFF. CDR3 bases: TGTGCCAGCAGCGTAACCCGGGACACCCAACCGAACACCGGGGAGCTGTTTTTT. V gene TRBV5-8 combines with J gene TRBJ2-2; D perhaps matches TRBD1 (6 bases). Germline loops: CDR1 SGHTS, CDR2 YDEGEE. V lost 4 bases and J 0 bases, leaving 19 bases between the germline ends. CDR3 length: 18 amino acids.